This T cell receptor beta chain was captured by sequencing in a study of blood T cell repertoires in COVID-19. On the study more broadly: Samples of COVID-19 (acute and convalescent) were obtained from the United States, Italy and Spain. In each case, the material was cDNA or gDNA derived from T cells, B-cell-depleted T cells, or PBMCs.

Authors' analysis steps: For nucleated cells, counts were estimated from reference gene primer amplification. Generated by immunoSEQ multiplex PCR, the TCRdb table keeps only in-frame clones and is missing some. V, J and clone size were drawn from that table, and D and trimming were deduced from the DNA. The sample holds 130,000 to 150,000 clones, roughly 79% seen once. The V and J ends lost 3 bases and 0 bases respectively, with 8 bases between them. The CDR3 contains 14 residues. Germline CDR1 and CDR2: MNHNS and SASEGT. Sequencing used peripheral blood. The TCR sequence derives from a human donor with acute or convalescent COVID-19. The donor label of this sample is uncertain. V and J are TRBV6-1 and TRBJ1-1; D unclear. CDR3 amino acids: CASSEPAMNTEAFF. CDR3 sequence (DNA): TGTGCCAGCAGTGAGCCAGCGATGAACACTGAAGCTTTCTTT.